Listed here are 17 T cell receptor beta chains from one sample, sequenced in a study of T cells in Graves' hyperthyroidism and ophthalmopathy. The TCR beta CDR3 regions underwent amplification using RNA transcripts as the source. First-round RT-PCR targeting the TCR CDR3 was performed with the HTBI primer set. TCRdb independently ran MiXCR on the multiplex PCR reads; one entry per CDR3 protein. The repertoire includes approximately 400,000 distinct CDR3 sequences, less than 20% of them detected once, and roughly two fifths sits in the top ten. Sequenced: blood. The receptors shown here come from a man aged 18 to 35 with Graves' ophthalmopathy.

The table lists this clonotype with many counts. In DNA, the CDR3 is TGTGCCGGCCGAGCGGTGCAAGAGACCCAGTACTTC. Its protein product is CAGRAVQETQYF. The chain carries TRBV2 and TRBJ2-5, with a tentative D call TRBD2 (5 bases). This CDR3 comprises 12 residues. CDR1 SNHLY and CDR2 FYNNEI come from the germline V gene. V shed 11 bases and J shed 2 bases, with 12 bases lying between them.

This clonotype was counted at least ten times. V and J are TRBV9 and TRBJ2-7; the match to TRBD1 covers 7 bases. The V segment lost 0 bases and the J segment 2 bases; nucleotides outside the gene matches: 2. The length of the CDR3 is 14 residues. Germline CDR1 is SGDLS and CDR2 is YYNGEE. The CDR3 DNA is TGTGCCAGCAGCGTAGCAGGGACAGCCTACGAGCAGTACTTC. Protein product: CASSVAGTAYEQYF.

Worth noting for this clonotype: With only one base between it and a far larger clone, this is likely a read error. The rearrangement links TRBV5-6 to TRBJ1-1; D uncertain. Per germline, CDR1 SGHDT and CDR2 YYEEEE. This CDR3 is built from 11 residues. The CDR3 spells CASSFSTETFF. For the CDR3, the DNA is TGTGCCAGCAGCTTCAGCACTGAAACTTTCTTT.

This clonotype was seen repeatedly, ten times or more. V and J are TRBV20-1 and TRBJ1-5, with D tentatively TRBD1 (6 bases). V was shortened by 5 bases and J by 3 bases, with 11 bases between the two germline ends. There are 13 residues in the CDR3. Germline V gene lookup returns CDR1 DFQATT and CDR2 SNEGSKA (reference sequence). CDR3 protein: CSAPQGSNQPQHF. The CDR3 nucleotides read TGCAGTGCTCCACAGGGTTCCAATCAGCCCCAGCATTTT.

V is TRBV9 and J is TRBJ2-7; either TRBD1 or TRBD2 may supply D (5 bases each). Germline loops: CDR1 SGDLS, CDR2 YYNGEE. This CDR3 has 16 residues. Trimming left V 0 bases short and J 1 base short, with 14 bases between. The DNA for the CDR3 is TGTGCCAGCAGCGTAGGGGGGATGGGCGCTTCCTACGAGCAGTACTTC. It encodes CASSVGGMGASYEQYF.

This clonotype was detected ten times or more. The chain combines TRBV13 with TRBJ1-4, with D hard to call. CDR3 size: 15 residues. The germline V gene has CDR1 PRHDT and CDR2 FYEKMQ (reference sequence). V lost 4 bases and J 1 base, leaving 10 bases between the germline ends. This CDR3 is CASSYRGRTNEKLFF. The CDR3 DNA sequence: TGTGCCAGCAGCTACCGGGGAAGAACTAATGAAAAACTGTTTTTT. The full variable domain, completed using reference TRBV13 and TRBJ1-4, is AAGVIQSPRHLIKEKRETATLKCYPIPRHDTVYWYQQGPGQDPQFLISFYEKMQSDKGSIPDRFSAQQFSDYHSELNMSSLELGDSALYFCASSYRGRTNEKLFFGSGTQLSVL.

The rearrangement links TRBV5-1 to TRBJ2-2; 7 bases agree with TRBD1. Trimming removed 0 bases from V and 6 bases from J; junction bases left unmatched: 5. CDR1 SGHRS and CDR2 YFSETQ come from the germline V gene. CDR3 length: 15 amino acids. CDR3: CASSLELRGPGELFF. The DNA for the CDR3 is TGCGCCAGCAGCTTGGAGTTGAGGGGGCCCGGGGAGCTGTTTTTT.

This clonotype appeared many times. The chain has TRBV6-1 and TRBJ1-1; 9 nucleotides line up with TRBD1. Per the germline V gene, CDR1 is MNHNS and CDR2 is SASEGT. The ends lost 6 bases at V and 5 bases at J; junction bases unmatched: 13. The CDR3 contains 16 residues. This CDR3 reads CASRGDRAGGSTEAFF. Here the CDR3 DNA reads TGTGCCAGCAGGGGGGACAGGGCGGGAGGTAGTACTGAAGCTTTCTTT.

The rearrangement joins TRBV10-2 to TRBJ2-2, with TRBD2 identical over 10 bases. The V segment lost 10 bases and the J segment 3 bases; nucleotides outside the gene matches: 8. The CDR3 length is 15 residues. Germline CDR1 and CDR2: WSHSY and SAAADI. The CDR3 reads CANRIAGGYTGELFF. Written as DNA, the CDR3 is TGCGCCAACCGTATAGCGGGGGGATACACCGGGGAGCTGTTTTTT.

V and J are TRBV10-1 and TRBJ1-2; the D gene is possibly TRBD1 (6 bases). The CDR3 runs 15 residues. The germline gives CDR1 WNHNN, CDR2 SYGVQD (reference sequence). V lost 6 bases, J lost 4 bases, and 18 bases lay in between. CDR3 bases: TGCGCCAGCAGCCAATTCCGGACAGAATTCTATGGCTACACCTTC. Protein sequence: CASSQFRTEFYGYTF.

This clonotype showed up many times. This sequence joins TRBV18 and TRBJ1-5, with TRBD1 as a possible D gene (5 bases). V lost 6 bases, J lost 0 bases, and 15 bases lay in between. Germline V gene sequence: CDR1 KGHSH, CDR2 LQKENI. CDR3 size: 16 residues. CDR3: CASSQGQTSSNQPQHF. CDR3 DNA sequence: TGTGCCAGCTCTCAAGGACAAACATCTAGCAATCAGCCCCAGCATTTT. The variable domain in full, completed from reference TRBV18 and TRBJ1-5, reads NAGVMQNPRHLVRRRGQEARLRCSPMKGHSHVYWYRQLPEEGLKFMVYLQKENIIDESGMPKERFSAEFPKEGPSILRIQQVVRGDSAAYFCASSQGQTSSNQPQHFGDGTRLSIL.

The CDR3 region is CASSMGQNTEAFF. The CDR3 DNA follows: TGTGCCAGTAGTATGGGCCAGAACACTGAAGCTTTCTTT. The rearrangement joins TRBV19 to TRBJ1-1; D not certain. The CDR3 extends over 13 amino acids. Per the germline V gene, CDR1 is LNHDA and CDR2 is SQIVND (reference sequence). V shed 3 bases and J shed 1 base, with 6 bases lying between them.

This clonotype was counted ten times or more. The CDR3 is CSAGTGGAGGYTF. DNA for the CDR3: TGCAGTGCTGGGACAGGGGGCGCGGGAGGCTACACCTTC. The V and J genes are TRBV20-1 and TRBJ1-2, with TRBD1 matching 12 bases. Per the germline V gene, CDR1 is DFQATT and CDR2 is SNEGSKA (reference sequence). V dropped 5 bases and J dropped 8; count of bases not matched to a gene: 6. The CDR3 has 13 residues.

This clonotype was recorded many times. The CDR3 DNA is TGTGCCAGCAGCCTTAATGTAGGGTGGGGCAATGAGCAGTTCTTC. Its translation is CASSLNVGWGNEQFF. The V gene is TRBV7-2, the J gene TRBJ2-1; no definite D call. In germline, CDR1 is SGHTA, CDR2 FQGNSA. CDR3 length equals 15 residues. V lost 5 bases to trimming and J lost 6 bases, with 17 bases between them.

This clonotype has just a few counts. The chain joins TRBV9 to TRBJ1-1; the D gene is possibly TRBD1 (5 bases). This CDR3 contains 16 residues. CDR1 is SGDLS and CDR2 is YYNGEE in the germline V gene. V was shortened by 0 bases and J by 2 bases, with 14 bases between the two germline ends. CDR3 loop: CASSVGGPGSNTEAFF. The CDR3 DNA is TGTGCCAGCAGCGTAGGGGGCCCAGGGAGCAACACTGAAGCTTTCTTT.

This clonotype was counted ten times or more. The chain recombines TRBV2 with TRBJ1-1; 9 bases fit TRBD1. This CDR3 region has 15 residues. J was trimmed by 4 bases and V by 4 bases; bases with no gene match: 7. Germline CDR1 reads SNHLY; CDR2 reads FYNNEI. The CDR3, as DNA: TGTGCCAGCAGTGCCAGCCGGACAGGGGTCACTGAAGCTTTCTTT. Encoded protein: CASSASRTGVTEAFF.

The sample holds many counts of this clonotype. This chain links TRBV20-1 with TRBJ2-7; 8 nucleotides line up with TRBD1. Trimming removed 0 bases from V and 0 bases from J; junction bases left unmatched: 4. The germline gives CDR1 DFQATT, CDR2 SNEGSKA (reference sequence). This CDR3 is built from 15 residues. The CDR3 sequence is CSARERTGLSYEQYF. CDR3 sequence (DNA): TGCAGTGCTAGAGAACGGACAGGGCTCTCCTACGAGCAGTACTTC.